This T cell receptor beta chain was captured in a study of cytomegalovirus exposure and HLA in healthy donors. The study's findings and limits: The authors considered a cluster of highly shared sequence variants likely to be a sequencing artifact. By HLA locus, TCR association rates varied in a later analysis, with DRB1 showing the most and HLA-C the fewest.

The PCR used 60 Vbeta and 13 Jbeta primers. Sequencing used immunoSEQ multiplex PCR; TCRdb keeps in-frame clones, though not all of them. The sample has 86,000 or so clones; roughly three quarters are singletons. This clone has just a few counts. Its antigen is unidentified. The germline CDR1 and CDR2 sequences are SGHKS and YYEKEE (reference sequence). The CDR3 has 13 residues. Trimming took off 3 bases at V and 7 bases at J, with 10 bases between the two ends. Source material: PBMCs. The receptor comes from a woman between 35 and 50 years old in good health and CMV-seropositive. The V call is TRBV5-5, the J call TRBJ1-4, with D possibly matching TRBD1 (6 bases). In DNA form, the CDR3 reads TGTGCCAGCAGCTCTCTAGGGGGTGAAAAACTGTTTTTT. Translation gives CASSSLGGEKLFF.